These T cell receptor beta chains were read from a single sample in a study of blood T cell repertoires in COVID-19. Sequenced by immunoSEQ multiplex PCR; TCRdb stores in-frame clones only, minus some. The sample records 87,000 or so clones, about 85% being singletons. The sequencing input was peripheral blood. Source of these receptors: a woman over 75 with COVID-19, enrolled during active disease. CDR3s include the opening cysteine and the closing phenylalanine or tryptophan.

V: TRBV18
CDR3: CASSPHPGEQYF

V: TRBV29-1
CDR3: CSVVGLATTYEQYF

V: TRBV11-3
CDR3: CASSLGVAGAFNEQFF

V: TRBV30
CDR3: CAWSLGLAGGELFF

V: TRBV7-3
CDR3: CASSLFTGLGEQFF

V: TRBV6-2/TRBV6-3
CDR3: CASSYGLYQETQYF

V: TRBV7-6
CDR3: CASSSYRGGSTGELFF

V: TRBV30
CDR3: CAWSWDSIYYGYTF

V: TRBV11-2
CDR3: CASSLGKGGNQPQHF

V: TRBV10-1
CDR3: CASSLAGSADTQYF

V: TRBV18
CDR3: CASSLGQGSGEQYF

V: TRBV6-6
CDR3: CASRPPGGATEAFF

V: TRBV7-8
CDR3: CASSSRQGGADTQYF

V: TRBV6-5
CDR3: CASSPLRQTNQPQHF

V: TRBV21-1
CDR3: CASSKKGQLELFF

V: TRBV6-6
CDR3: CASTRGGKLLTGELFF

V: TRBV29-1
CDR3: CSVGPGANTGELFF

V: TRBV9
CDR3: CASSGGQGRMIAYNEQFF

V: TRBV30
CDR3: CASSAGANTEAFF

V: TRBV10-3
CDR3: CAISEVAGGSPLHF

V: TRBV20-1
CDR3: CSASRAGGNTEAFF

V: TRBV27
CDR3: CASSSSGSGQETQYF

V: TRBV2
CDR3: CATQEERYNEQFF

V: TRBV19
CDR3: CASSIVWQNTEAFF

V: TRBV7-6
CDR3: CASSIMAPTSALNEQYF